Each of the 30 T cell receptor beta chains below was sequenced from the same sample in a study of T cell responses to AZD1222 COVID-19 vaccine. Only in-frame clones appear in the TCRdb table, and some are missing; sequencing was by immunoSEQ multiplex PCR. The repertoire holds 140,000 to 150,000 clones, approximately 90% seen once, with 3.5% to 4% in the top ten. The source was peripheral blood, collected 28 days after the second AZD1222 dose. These receptors all come from an adult who received the AZD1222 COVID-19 vaccine.

The V and J genes are TRBV29-1 and TRBJ1-1; D call uncertain. This CDR3 region has 13 residues. Trimming shortened V by 7 bases and J by 11 bases, and 23 bases separated the two germline ends. Per the germline V gene, CDR1 is SQVTM and CDR2 is ANQGSEA. The CDR3 DNA follows: TGCAGCGCCGGCCCCCCCAGGCCAAGGCATGCTTTCTTT. Translation gives CSAGPPRPRHAFF. The full variable domain, with the rest looked up from reference TRBV29-1 and TRBJ1-1, is SAVISQKPSRDICQRGTSLTIQCQVDSQVTMMFWYRQQPGQSLTLIATANQGSEATYESGFVIDKFPISRPNLTFSTLTVSNMSPEDSSIYLCSAGPPRPRHAFFGQGTRLTVV.

V gene TRBV3-1 (or the pseudogene TRBV3-2) combines with J gene TRBJ2-7; D is unclear. V lost 0 bases to trimming and J lost 2 bases, with 11 bases between them. Germline values: CDR1 LGHDT, CDR2 YNNKEL (reference sequence). The CDR3 has 15 residues. This CDR3 is CASSQEGKSTYEQYF. The CDR3 coding sequence is TGTGCCAGCAGCCAAGAGGGGAAATCGACCTACGAGCAGTACTTC.

This chain connects TRBV7-3 to TRBJ1-2; 7 nucleotides line up with TRBD1. J lost 3 bases, V lost 5 bases, and 3 bases had no gene match. This CDR3 contains 13 residues. Germline V CDR1 and CDR2: SGHTA, FQGTGA. The CDR3 DNA follows: TGTGCCAGCAGCCCAGGGACAGACTATGGCTACACCTTC. The encoded protein is CASSPGTDYGYTF. Based on the CDR3 plus reference TRBV7-3 and TRBJ1-2, the full variable domain is GAGVSQTPSNKVTEKGKYVELRCDPISGHTALYWYRQSLGQGPEFLIYFQGTGAADDSGLPNDRFFAVRPEGSVSTLKIQRTERGDSAVYLCASSPGTDYGYTFGSGTRLTVV.

This chain links TRBV5-6 with TRBJ1-6; D perhaps matches TRBD1 (6 bases). Germline CDR1 and CDR2: SGHDT and YYEEEE. V was trimmed by 1 base and J by 7 bases, leaving 15 bases between them. This CDR3 comprises 16 residues. The CDR3 DNA is TGTGCCAGCAGCTTGACCCCGACAGGAGGGAATTCACCCCTCCACTTT. Its protein is CASSLTPTGGNSPLHF. The whole variable domain, filled in from reference TRBV5-6 and TRBJ1-6, reads DAGVTQSPTHLIKTRGQQVTLRCSPKSGHDTVSWYQQALGQGPQFIFQYYEEEERQRGNFPDRFSGHQFPNYSSELNVNALLLGDSALYLCASSLTPTGGNSPLHFGNGTRLTVT.

This clone was detected only once. This sequence joins TRBV25-1 and TRBJ1-4; tentative D call: TRBD1 (5 bases). The germline V gene encodes CDR1 MGHDK and CDR2 SYGVNS. Trimming took off 3 bases at V and 1 base at J, with 9 bases between the two ends. The CDR3 length is 15 residues. For the CDR3, the DNA is TGTGCCAGCAGTGACCCAGGGATAACTAATGAAAAACTGTTTTTT. This encodes CASSDPGITNEKLFF.

This rearrangement joins TRBV27 to TRBJ2-5; the match to TRBD2 covers 8 bases. Trimming removed 4 bases from V and 5 bases from J; junction bases left unmatched: 15. The CDR3 length is 17 residues. Looked up from germline, CDR1 is MNHEY and CDR2 is SMNVEV (reference sequence). CDR3: CASSSAPGVAGRETQYF. DNA of the CDR3: TGTGCCAGCAGTTCCGCCCCGGGAGTAGCGGGAAGGGAGACCCAGTACTTC.

This chain joins TRBV12-3 or TRBV12-4 and TRBJ2-2; D is unresolved. V lost 4 bases to trimming and J lost 4 bases, with 7 bases between them. The CDR3 contains 13 residues. The CDR3 DNA is TGTGCCAGCAGTTCAGGATTCACCGGGGAGCTGTTTTTT. Its translation: CASSSGFTGELFF.

The chain has TRBV11-2 and TRBJ2-2; TRBD1 matches at 7 bases. After removal of 5 bases from V and 8 bases from J, the junction contained 11 bases not matched to a gene. This CDR3 comprises 15 residues. CDR1 and CDR2 (germline): SGHAT, FQNNGV. This CDR3 reads CASSNNRGLTGELFF. The CDR3 nucleotides are TGTGCCAGCAGCAACAACAGGGGTTTGACTGGGGAGCTGTTTTTT.

The chain is built from TRBV7-9 and TRBJ1-1; TRBD1 matches 11 bases. With 0 bases clipped from V and 1 base from J, the junction kept 4 bases outside the gene matches. CDR1 SEHNR and CDR2 FQNEAQ come from the germline V gene (reference sequence). The CDR3 loop spans 17 amino acids. The CDR3 sequence is CASSLAGTGGKNTEAFF. The CDR3 DNA reads as TGTGCCAGCAGCTTAGCTGGGACAGGGGGGAAGAACACTGAAGCTTTCTTT.

The chain is built from TRBV27 and TRBJ1-2; possible D gene TRBD1, 5 bases. The CDR3 runs 11 residues. V lost 6 bases and J 8 bases, leaving 10 bases between the germline ends. The germline V gene encodes CDR1 MNHEY and CDR2 SMNVEV (reference sequence). DNA of the CDR3: TGTGCCAGCAGCCAAGGGGTAGGCTACACCTTC. Protein: CASSQGVGYTF.

The genes are TRBV10-3 and TRBJ1-2; 11 bases align to TRBD1. The CDR3 contains 15 residues. Trimming cost V 4 bases and J 8 bases; bases outside gene matches: 9. CDR1 is ENHRY, CDR2 SYGVKD, per germline. The CDR3 loop is CAISGAGTGGIGYTF. DNA for the CDR3: TGTGCCATCAGTGGGGCCGGGACAGGGGGTATCGGCTACACCTTC.

This clone was counted between two and nine times. V is TRBV6-5 and J is TRBJ1-2; D not resolved. The ends were cut back, 6 bases at V and 4 bases at J, with 6 bases in the middle. Germline CDR1 reads MNHEY; CDR2 reads SVGAGI. CDR3 length: 11 amino acids. The CDR3 is CASSSSYGYTF. In DNA form, the CDR3 reads TGTGCCAGCAGCAGCAGCTATGGCTACACCTTC.

V gene TRBV19 combines with J gene TRBJ1-2, with D hard to call. The CDR3 is 13 amino acids. The V end lost 6 bases, the J end lost 3 bases, and 11 bases lay between the germline ends. Germline V CDR1 and CDR2: LNHDA, SQIVND (reference sequence). CDR3 DNA sequence: TGTGCCAGTAGCTTCTCAAATTACTATGGCTACACCTTC. It is translated as CASSFSNYYGYTF.

The gene calls are TRBV11-3 and TRBJ1-1; TRBD1 might be the D (5 bases). V was pared by 0 bases and J by 11 bases, with 13 bases between. Per germline, CDR1 SGHNT and CDR2 YENEEA. The CDR3 totals 13 residues. The CDR3 is CASSLDRLGRAFF. CDR3 nucleotides: TGTGCCAGCAGCTTAGATAGACTGGGACGGGCTTTCTTT. Based on the CDR3 plus reference TRBV11-3 and TRBJ1-1, the full variable domain is EAGVVQSPRYKIIEKKQPVAFWCNPISGHNTLYWYLQNLGQGPELLIRYENEEAVDDSQLPKDRFSAERLKGVDSTLKIQPAELGDSAVYLCASSLDRLGRAFFGQGTRLTVV.

This chain uses TRBV18 with TRBJ1-2, with D possibly being TRBD1 (6 bases). Trimming stripped 2 bases from V and 6 bases from J, with 13 bases between. Germline CDR1 reads KGHSH; CDR2 reads LQKENI. This CDR3 region has 14 residues. As DNA, the CDR3 is TGTGCCAGCTCACCAAAGGGGGGCGCAGATGGCTACACCTTC. The encoded protein is CASSPKGGADGYTF.

The chain is built from TRBV9 and TRBJ1-1, with a tentative D call TRBD1 (5 bases). The V end was cut by 4 bases, the J end by 7 bases, with 14 bases between. The length of the CDR3 is 13 residues. Germline V gene lookup returns CDR1 SGDLS and CDR2 YYNGEE. Here the CDR3 reads CASSPQFDSEAFF. The CDR3 DNA is TGTGCCAGCAGCCCCCAGTTCGACAGTGAAGCTTTCTTT.

This clone has a single count. The chain uses TRBV5-5 and TRBJ1-1; 7 nucleotides line up with TRBD1. Germline values: CDR1 SGHKS, CDR2 YYEKEE (reference sequence). V dropped 4 bases and J dropped 2; count of bases not matched to a gene: 5. The CDR3 loop spans 14 amino acids. The CDR3 DNA is TGTGCCAGCAGCCCTGGGACAGCCAACACTGAAGCTTTCTTT. This encodes CASSPGTANTEAFF.

V usage is TRBV6-6 and J usage is TRBJ1-4, with 7 bases that match TRBD1. Germline CDR1 MNHNY, CDR2 SVGAGI (reference sequence). This CDR3 is built from 15 residues. Trimming took 2 bases from V and 5 from J; bases not matched to a gene: 5. The CDR3 bases are TGTGCCAGCAGTTACAGGGGGCCGGGGAATGAAAAACTGTTTTTT. Translating it yields CASSYRGPGNEKLFF.

This chain joins TRBV6-4 and TRBJ1-2; unclear D gene. This CDR3 is 14 amino acids long. Trimming took off 3 bases at V and 4 bases at J, with 12 bases between the two ends. Germline CDR1 reads MRHNA; CDR2 reads SNTAGT. CDR3: CASSERVGSYGYTF. The CDR3 DNA is TGTGCCAGCAGTGAACGGGTTGGTAGCTATGGCTACACCTTC.

The chain joins TRBV24-1 to TRBJ2-1, with 7 bases that match TRBD1. Germline CDR1 reads KGHDR; CDR2 reads SFDVKD. The CDR3 loop spans 14 amino acids. V gave up 9 bases and J gave up 5 bases; unmatched junction bases: 9. CDR3 in amino acids: CATQSRTGNNEQFF. The DNA for the CDR3 is TGTGCCACCCAGTCCCGGACAGGTAACAATGAGCAGTTCTTC.

The chain uses TRBV2 and TRBJ1-3; D gene unclear. Looked up from germline, CDR1 is SNHLY and CDR2 is FYNNEI. V gave up 7 bases and J gave up 1 base, with 8 bases separating them. CDR3 length: 13 residues. CDR3 in amino acids: CASIGQSGNTIYF. CDR3 coding DNA: TGTGCCAGCATCGGGCAATCTGGAAACACCATATATTTT.

The chain carries TRBV30 and TRBJ1-2; D uncertain. Germline values: CDR1 GTSNPN, CDR2 SVGIG (reference sequence). CDR3 length equals 15 residues. With 2 bases removed from V and 0 bases from J, the gap between germline ends came to 13 bases. The CDR3 DNA reads as TGTGCCTGGAGTCCCCTAACACGGGCTAACTATGGCTACACCTTC. Translated, it gives CAWSPLTRANYGYTF.

The chain employs TRBV6-6 and TRBJ2-1; maybe TRBD1 (6 bases). The CDR3 sequence is 14 residues long. CDR1 is MNHNY and CDR2 is SVGAGI in the germline V gene (reference sequence). Trimming pared 10 bases from V and 7 bases from J, leaving 20 bases between. DNA for the CDR3: TGTGCCATGAGAGGGCCCGGGCAGGGGAATGAGCAGTTCTTC. This codes for CAMRGPGQGNEQFF.

The rearrangement links TRBV10-3 to TRBJ2-3; 10 bases are shared with TRBD2. The CDR3 is made up of 16 amino acids. Germline V gene data show CDR1 as ENHRY and CDR2 as SYGVKD. The trim removed 7 bases at V and 5 bases at J, leaving 12 bases unmatched. The CDR3 is CAIIFSSGGAEDTQYF. CDR3 in DNA: TGTGCCATCATCTTTTCTAGCGGGGGAGCAGAAGATACGCAGTATTTT.

The chain couples TRBV10-3 to TRBJ1-6; D is possibly TRBD1 (6 bases). Trimming took off 10 bases at V and 2 bases at J, with 12 bases between the two ends. CDR1 and CDR2 (germline): ENHRY, SYGVKD. The CDR3 is 14 amino acids. The CDR3 DNA reads as TGTGCCACCTCGGACAGCGCCTATAATTCACCCCTCCACTTT. Translating gives CATSDSAYNSPLHF.

The V and J genes are TRBV5-5 and TRBJ2-7, with D uncertain. This CDR3 has 15 amino acids. The germline gives CDR1 SGHKS, CDR2 YYEKEE (reference sequence). The V end was cut by 5 bases, the J end by 2 bases, with 17 bases between. DNA of the CDR3: TGTGCCAGCAGTTTAATACTTAAGTCTCCCTACGAGCAGTACTTC. As protein: CASSLILKSPYEQYF.

The chain is built from TRBV4-1 and TRBJ2-5; 7 positions agree with TRBD2. Per germline, CDR1 MGHRA and CDR2 YSYEKL. The CDR3 contains 15 residues. The V and J ends lost 4 bases and 2 bases, in that order; junction bases with no gene match: 7. In nucleotides, the CDR3 is TGCGCCAGCAGCCGCAACCGGGGACTACAAGAGACCCAGTACTTC. Translation gives CASSRNRGLQETQYF.

The rearrangement joins TRBV3-1 (or the pseudogene TRBV3-2) to TRBJ2-3; TRBD2 matches at 10 bases. After removal of 6 bases from V and 1 base from J, the junction contained 10 bases not matched to a gene. This CDR3 is built from 17 residues. The germline CDR1 and CDR2 sequences are LGHDT and YNNKEL (reference sequence). The CDR3 nucleotides are TGTGCCAGCAGTCCCCGGGGAGCGGGAGGGGGCACAGATACGCAGTATTTT. Encoded protein: CASSPRGAGGGTDTQYF.

The chain couples TRBV14 to TRBJ2-3, with TRBD2 matching over 8 bases. The CDR3 sequence is 15 residues long. Trimming at V came to 1 base and at J to 2 bases, leaving 2 bases not matched to a gene. The germline V gene has CDR1 SGHDN and CDR2 FVKESK. The CDR3 region is CASSQVLAVTDTQYF. The CDR3 DNA sequence: TGTGCCAGCAGCCAAGTACTAGCGGTCACAGATACGCAGTATTTT.

The chain combines TRBV3-1 (or the pseudogene TRBV3-2) with TRBJ2-1; the D gene could be TRBD1 or TRBD2 (6 bases each). This CDR3 is 15 amino acids long. Looked up from germline, CDR1 is LGHDT and CDR2 is YNNKEL (reference sequence). V was clipped by 0 bases and J by 12 bases, with 18 bases between them. The CDR3 loop is CASSQDGNGGRMQFF. CDR3 bases: TGTGCCAGCAGCCAAGATGGAAACGGGGGCCGAATGCAGTTCTTC.